This TCR beta chain came from a study of cytomegalovirus exposure and HLA in healthy donors. General observations from the study: Later work found that TCR association rates differed between HLA loci; DRB1 had the most and HLA-C the fewest. With further analysis later on, most CMV-associated TCR beta chains appeared HLA-restricted.

The primer mix had 60 Vbeta and 13 Jbeta primers. The table came from immunoSEQ multiplex PCR; TCRdb's copy has only in-frame clones and leaves some out. The table lists approximately 150,000 clones, around 81% of them singletons. This clone was detected a few times. Its target is unknown. The CDR3 runs 13 residues. At collection, donors were nominally healthy, but unrecorded immune exposures were probable. The chain carries TRBV21-1 and TRBJ1-2; TRBD1, the table's D call, was not compared with the DNA. TRBV21-1 constitutes a pseudogene. This receptor was obtained from a woman in her 40s in good health and CMV-seronegative. The sequencing sample was made of PBMCs. The CDR3 region has the DNA TGTGCCAGCAACGAACAACACATTCAGGGCTACACCTTC. Its translation is CASNEQHIQGYTF.